This TCR beta chain stems from a study of blood T cell repertoires in COVID-19 (dated by TCRdb to about 2020). Background on the whole study: Collaborator samples came from the United States, Italy and Spain and covered acute and convalescent phases of COVID-19. Samples came from the ongoing ImmuneRACE study (first 160 participants) plus 1,254 subjects from 6 global collaborators. Where available, HLA class I and class II types were taken from metadata supplied by the sample provider and were not determined by assay-based typing. The repertoires were released in a freely available public database meant as a resource for research on the immune response to SARS-CoV-2. Subjects who had been exposed to COVID-19, were actively infected with it, or had recovered from it provided the deeply sampled blood TCRbeta repertoires that made up the dataset. The sample metadata nearly always contained a de-identified subject ID, COVID-19 status, age in years and sex. The material from the prospective study consisted of cDNA or gDNA derived from T cells, B-cell-depleted T cells, or PBMCs. General findings and caveats noted by the study authors: Clinical and demographic metadata were provided uncurated, with the amount varying by source and participant.

TCRbeta CDR3 regions were amplified from genomic DNA by means of the immunoSEQ Assay, a bias-controlled multiplex PCR. The original pipeline was this. The number of nucleated cells in each sample was estimated by amplification of reference gene primers within the assay. Sequence reads were collapsed and filtered to measure the absolute abundance of every unique TCRbeta CDR3 rearrangement. For each sample, productive Simpson clonality was calculated as the square root of Simpson's diversity index over productive rearrangements. Entries here come from immuneACCESS through TCRdb and include only in-frame sequences with V and J called. Some clones fail to appear in such tables; in the studies checked, an unresolved V gene covers under half of the shortfall, and the cause of the remainder is unknown. That table supplies the V and J calls and clone size; D and trimming were determined from the DNA. In all, the sample holds about 310,000 clones, and 87% of those were seen once. Around 9.3% of the sample goes to the ten largest clones.

Of note for this clone: Its specific antigen is unknown. No base quality values were provided; no much bigger clone lies one nucleotide off.

Participants in the prospective study were enrolled through a virtual design, were aged roughly 18 to 95 years, and lived in approximately 24 United States geographic areas. To assign participants to cohorts, the prospective study relied on clinical history that participants themselves reported in a screening survey and a study questionnaire. ImmuneRACE Cohort 3 recovered participants were defined by two consecutive negative NP/OP PCR tests, healthcare professional clearance, or symptom resolution. In the prospective study, mobile phlebotomists collected whole blood, serum and a nasopharyngeal or oropharyngeal swab from each participant. Additional blood draws and questionnaires over an approximately 2-month period could optionally be provided by prospective study participants. Blood samples from the prospective study were shipped frozen or at room temperature prior to DNA extraction. V was cut back by 6 bases and J by 8 bases, leaving a gap of 16 bases between them. There are 14 amino acids in the CDR3, from cysteine to phenylalanine inclusive. Just CDR3 DNA is preserved here, 42 bases in frame from base 1. CDR1 MNHNY and CDR2 SVGAGI are derived from the germline V gene (reference sequence).

The rearranged segments are TRBV6-6 and TRBJ1-4, with TRBD1 as a weak D call on 6 bases. The receptor comes from a woman aged 18-29 years who had recovered from COVID-19. Sequenced input: PBMCs or T cells enriched from blood (not recorded which). The CDR3 is CASSPGALGEKLFF. The bases read TGTGCCAGCAGCCCAGGGGCACTAGGGGAAAAACTGTTTTTT.